These 10 T cell receptor beta chains were all obtained from the same sample, sequenced in a study of identical twins. TCRdb reprocessed the 5' RACE reads with MiXCR, giving one entry per CDR3 protein. The sample holds approximately 600,000 distinct CDR3 sequences; roughly 6.6% are singletons and the top ten take over 1.5%. The data also belong to a second study, concerning yellow fever vaccine responses in identical twins.

Material: PBMCs. The source of these receptors is a woman aged 18-29 years in good health.

This clonotype occurred a few times. This chain connects TRBV5-6 to TRBJ2-1; TRBD1 matches 11 bases. Unmatched junction bases numbered 5, after V lost 3 bases and J lost 9 bases. The CDR3 runs to 14 residues. Per the germline V gene, CDR1 is SGHDT and CDR2 is YYEEEE. In DNA, the CDR3 is TGTGCCAGCAGCTCGGACAGGGGGCAATTTGAGCAGTTCTTC. It codes for CASSSDRGQFEQFF. The whole variable domain, filled in from reference TRBV5-6 and TRBJ2-1, reads DAGVTQSPTHLIKTRGQQVTLRCSPKSGHDTVSWYQQALGQGPQFIFQYYEEEERQRGNFPDRFSGHQFPNYSSELNVNALLLGDSALYLCASSSDRGQFEQFFGPGTRLTVL.

This chain joins TRBV5-1 and TRBJ2-7; D is unresolved. The CDR3 covers 15 residues. Germline-derived CDR1 and CDR2 are SGHRS and YFSETQ. The V gene lost 1 base and the J gene lost 0 bases, with 11 bases spanning the gap. The CDR3 is CASSLNSVNSYEQYF. DNA for the CDR3: TGCGCCAGCAGCTTGAATTCAGTTAACTCCTACGAGCAGTACTTC. The full variable domain, completed using reference TRBV5-1 and TRBJ2-7, is KAGVTQTPRYLIKTRGQQVTLSCSPISGHRSVSWYQQTPGQGLQFLFEYFSETQRNKGNFPGRFSGRQFSNSRSEMNVSTLELGDSALYLCASSLNSVNSYEQYFGPGTRLTVT.

As regards this clonotype: An end of the junction differs from the germline gene, which may be a read error. The chain has TRBV3-1 and TRBJ2-3; D remains ambiguous. The CDR3 has 15 amino acids. Germline assignment: CDR1 LGHDT and CDR2 YNNKEL (reference sequence). The CDR3 protein is CASCQRLDGTDTQYF. CDR3 sequence (DNA): TGTGCCAGCTGCCAAAGGCTAGATGGCACAGATACGCAGTATTTT.

This clonotype appeared many times. The chain carries TRBV12-3 or TRBV12-4 and TRBJ2-1; the match to TRBD2 covers 7 bases. V was clipped by 2 bases and J by 2 bases; unmatched bases: 3. The CDR3 sequence is 15 residues long. The CDR3 sequence is CASSLREDAYNEQFF. CDR3 sequence (DNA): TGTGCCAGCAGTTTACGGGAGGACGCCTACAATGAGCAGTTCTTC.

This clonotype occurred many times. The CDR3 loop is CSVEVLKGLNTEAFF. In DNA, the CDR3 is TGCAGCGTTGAAGTTCTTAAGGGGCTGAACACTGAAGCTTTCTTT. This chain uses TRBV29-1 with TRBJ1-1, with a weak D call TRBD1 (5 bases). Trimming shortened V by 1 base and J by 0 bases, and 12 bases separated the two germline ends. CDR1 is SQVTM and CDR2 is ANQGSEA in the germline V gene. The CDR3 extends over 15 amino acids. The complete variable domain, with remaining parts taken from reference TRBV29-1 and TRBJ1-1, reads SAVISQKPSRDICQRGTSLTIQCQVDSQVTMMFWYRQQPGQSLTLIATANQGSEATYESGFVIDKFPISRPNLTFSTLTVSNMSPEDSSIYLCSVEVLKGLNTEAFFGQGTRLTVV.

The chain employs TRBV6-5 and TRBJ2-2, with 9 bases fitting TRBD2. Germline CDR1 reads MNHEY; CDR2 reads SVGAGI. V shed 2 bases and J 9 bases; nucleotides not matched to a gene: 10. The CDR3 is 16 residues long. CDR3 sequence: CASSYQSGGRIRELFF. The CDR3 DNA is TGTGCCAGCAGTTACCAGAGCGGGGGGCGAATAAGGGAGCTGTTTTTT.

This clonotype was seen at least ten times. The CDR3 region has the DNA TGCAGTGCTAGACCCCCGGGACGTACAGATACGCAGTATTTT. As protein: CSARPPGRTDTQYF. The chain recombines TRBV20-1 with TRBJ2-3, with D perhaps matching TRBD1 or TRBD2 (5 bases each). This CDR3 region has 14 residues. Trimming left V 2 bases short and J 3 bases short, with 12 bases between. Germline V lookup: CDR1 DFQATT, CDR2 SNEGSKA (reference sequence).

V gene TRBV7-9 combines with J gene TRBJ1-2, with 8 bases aligning to TRBD1. V gave up 1 base and J gave up 6 bases; unmatched junction bases: 7. CDR1 is SEHNR, CDR2 FQNEAQ, per germline (reference sequence). The CDR3 loop spans 15 amino acids. The CDR3 bases are TGTGCCAGCAGCTTAGGGCAGGGGGCACTGGATGGCTACACCTTC. This translates into CASSLGQGALDGYTF.

This clonotype was found a few times. This sequence joins TRBV6-2 or TRBV6-3 and TRBJ1-1; tentatively, D is TRBD1 (5 bases). CDR1 and CDR2 from the germline V gene are MNHEY and SVGEGT. Trimming removed 4 bases at V and 4 bases at J, with 13 bases between. The CDR3 has 14 residues. CDR3 sequence: CASSSWGGGTEAFF. The CDR3 DNA follows: TGTGCCAGCAGTTCCTGGGGCGGGGGCACTGAAGCTTTCTTT.

The CDR3 nucleotides are TGTGCCATCAGTGAGATCCCGGGGAACACTGAAGCTTTCTTT. Its translation is CAISEIPGNTEAFF. This chain uses TRBV10-3 with TRBJ1-1, with D hard to call. Germline V gives CDR1 ENHRY, CDR2 SYGVKD. The CDR3 contains 14 residues. Trimming shortened V by 2 bases and J by 1 base, and 8 bases separated the two germline ends.